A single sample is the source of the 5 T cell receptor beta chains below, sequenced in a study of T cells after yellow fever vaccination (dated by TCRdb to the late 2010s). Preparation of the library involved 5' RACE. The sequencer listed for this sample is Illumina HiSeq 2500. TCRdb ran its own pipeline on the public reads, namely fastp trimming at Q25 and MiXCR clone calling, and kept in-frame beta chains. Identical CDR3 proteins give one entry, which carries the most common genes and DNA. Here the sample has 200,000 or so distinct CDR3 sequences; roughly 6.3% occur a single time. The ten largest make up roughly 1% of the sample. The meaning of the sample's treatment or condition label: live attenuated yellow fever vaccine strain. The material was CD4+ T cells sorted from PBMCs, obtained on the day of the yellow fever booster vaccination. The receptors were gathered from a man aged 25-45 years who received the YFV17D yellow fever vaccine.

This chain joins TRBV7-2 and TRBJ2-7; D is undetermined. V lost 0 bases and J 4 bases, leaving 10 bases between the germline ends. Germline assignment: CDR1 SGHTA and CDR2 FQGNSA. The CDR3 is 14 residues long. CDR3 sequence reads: CASSLAATLYEQYF. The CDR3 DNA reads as TGTGCCAGCAGCTTAGCGGCTACGCTTTACGAGCAGTACTTC.

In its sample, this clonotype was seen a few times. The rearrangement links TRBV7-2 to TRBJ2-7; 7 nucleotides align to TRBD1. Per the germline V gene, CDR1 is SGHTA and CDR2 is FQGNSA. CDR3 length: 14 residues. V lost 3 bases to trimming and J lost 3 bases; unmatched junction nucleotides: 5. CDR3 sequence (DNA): TGTGCCAGCAGCTTGGGACAGAGATACTACGAGCAGTACTTC. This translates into CASSLGQRYYEQYF.

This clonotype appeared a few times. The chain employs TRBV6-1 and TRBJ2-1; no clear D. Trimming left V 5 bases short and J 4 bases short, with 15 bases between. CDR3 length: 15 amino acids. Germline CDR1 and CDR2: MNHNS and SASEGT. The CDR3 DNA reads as TGTGCCAGCAGTCGTACGTGTACCCTTTACAATGAGCAGTTCTTC. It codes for CASSRTCTLYNEQFF.

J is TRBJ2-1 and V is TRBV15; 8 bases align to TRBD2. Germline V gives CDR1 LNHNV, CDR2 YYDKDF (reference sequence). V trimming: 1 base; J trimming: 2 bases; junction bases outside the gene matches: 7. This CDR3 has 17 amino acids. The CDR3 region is CATSRAQPSGPYNEQFF. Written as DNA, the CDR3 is TGTGCCACCAGCAGAGCGCAACCTAGCGGGCCCTACAATGAGCAGTTCTTC.

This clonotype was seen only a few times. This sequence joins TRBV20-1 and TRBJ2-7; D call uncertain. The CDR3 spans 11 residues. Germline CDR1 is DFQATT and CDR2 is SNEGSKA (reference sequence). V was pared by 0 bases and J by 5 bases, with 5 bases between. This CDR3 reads CSARDPNEQYF. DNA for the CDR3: TGCAGTGCTAGAGATCCCAACGAGCAGTACTTC.